The 24 T cell receptor beta chains reported below all come from one sample, sequenced in a study of cytomegalovirus exposure and HLA in healthy donors. 60 Vbeta and 13 Jbeta primers were used in PCR. The table came from immunoSEQ multiplex PCR; TCRdb's copy has only in-frame clones and leaves some out. The sample has more than 15,000 clones, approximately 80% seen once. The sequenced material came from PBMCs. The receptors shown here come from a human donor in good health.

The rearrangement joins TRBV29-1 to TRBJ1-1; a possible D gene is TRBD1 (5 bases). The germline V gene encodes CDR1 SQVTM and CDR2 ANQGSEA. The CDR3 extends over 14 amino acids. Trimming took 2 bases from V and 4 from J, leaving 14 bases between them. CDR3 sequence reads: CSVEIGGRGTEAFF. The CDR3 DNA is TGCAGCGTTGAAATCGGGGGGAGGGGCACTGAAGCTTTCTTT.

This chain uses TRBV14 with TRBJ1-1; possibly TRBD1 for D (6 bases). V dropped 2 bases and J dropped 1 base, with 11 bases sitting between them. The CDR3 is 15 amino acids. Per germline, CDR1 SGHDN and CDR2 FVKESK. CDR3 amino acids: CASSQLTGQNTEAFF. CDR3 nucleotides: TGTGCCAGCAGCCAATTGACAGGTCAGAACACTGAAGCTTTCTTT.

CDR3: CASSSPGTGGYEQYF. The CDR3 DNA reads as TGTGCCAGCAGTTCCCCCGGGACAGGTGGTTACGAGCAGTACTTC. The rearrangement links TRBV28 to TRBJ2-7, with 8 bases that match TRBD1. The length of the CDR3 is 15 residues. Germline V gene lookup returns CDR1 MDHEN and CDR2 SYDVKM. Trimming removed 4 bases from V and 4 bases from J; junction bases left unmatched: 9.

V is TRBV10-3 and J is TRBJ2-1, with 7 nucleotides matching TRBD1. Germline values: CDR1 ENHRY, CDR2 SYGVKD. V shed 4 bases, J shed 10 bases, and the junction held 13 bases outside the gene matches. The CDR3 length is 15 residues. The CDR3 protein is CAISAVPGQSREQFF. The CDR3 nucleotides read TGTGCCATCAGTGCAGTCCCGGGACAGTCCCGCGAGCAGTTCTTC.

This chain joins TRBV19 and TRBJ2-7; possible D gene TRBD2, 7 bases. Per germline, CDR1 LNHDA and CDR2 SQIVND (reference sequence). The CDR3 extends over 13 amino acids. Trimming removed 1 base at V and 7 bases at J, with 11 bases between. The CDR3 nucleotides read TGTGCCAGTAGTATAGCGGGGGGCCGAGAGCAGTACTTC. Amino acid sequence: CASSIAGGREQYF.

The rearrangement links TRBV21-1 to TRBJ2-7; TRBD1, the D gene given by the table, was not confirmed from the DNA. TRBV21-1 has pseudogene status. The CDR3 sequence is 16 residues long. The CDR3 sequence is CASSNFDRGTTYEQYF. The CDR3 DNA is TGTGCCAGCAGCAACTTTGACAGGGGTACCACCTACGAGCAGTACTTC.

The rearrangement uses TRBV7-9 and TRBJ1-1, with 11 bases identical to TRBD1. J lost 5 bases, V lost 4 bases, and 12 bases had no gene match. CDR3 size: 17 residues. Looked up from germline, CDR1 is SEHNR and CDR2 is FQNEAQ (reference sequence). The CDR3 protein is CASSSPGQGVSGTEAFF. DNA of the CDR3: TGTGCCAGCAGCTCCCCGGGACAGGGGGTTTCGGGAACTGAAGCTTTCTTT.

This rearrangement joins TRBV6-1 to TRBJ1-5; 9 bases line up with TRBD1. Germline-derived CDR1 and CDR2 are MNHNS and SASEGT. The trim removed 2 bases at V and 4 bases at J, leaving 6 bases unmatched. There are 16 residues in the CDR3. CDR3 DNA: TGTGCCAGCAGTGAAAGAGGCGGGACAGGGAATCAGCCCCAGCATTTT. Encoded protein: CASSERGGTGNQPQHF.

This clone was detected only a few times. The rearrangement joins TRBV18 to TRBJ2-5; 8 bases map to TRBD1. The end of the DNA aligns better with TRBJ2-7, so the J call may be wrong. The CDR3 totals 14 residues. Germline CDR1 KGHSH, CDR2 LQKENI. In DNA, the CDR3 is TGTGCCAGCTCACCACGTGGGACAGGATACGAGCAGTACTTC. It yields the protein CASSPRGTGYEQYF.

This clone was observed a handful of times. V and J are TRBV19 and TRBJ2-1, with TRBD2 identical over 10 bases. Germline CDR1 is LNHDA and CDR2 is SQIVND (reference sequence). The CDR3 totals 14 residues. V was clipped by 8 bases and J by 7 bases; unmatched bases: 8. The CDR3 protein is CASSAGGPGNEQFF. The CDR3 DNA reads TGTGCCAGTTCAGCGGGAGGGCCGGGGAATGAGCAGTTCTTC.

J is TRBJ2-3 and V is TRBV10-3; D is undetermined. V was pared by 0 bases and J by 2 bases, with 6 bases between. CDR3 length equals 14 residues. The V gene's germline CDR1 is ENHRY and CDR2 SYGVKD. In DNA form, the CDR3 reads TGTGCCATCAGTGAGTCCTTGGCCACAGATACGCAGTATTTT. It codes for CAISESLATDTQYF.

The V call is TRBV6-5, the J call TRBJ1-2; perhaps TRBD1 as D (5 bases). V lost 11 bases and J 8 bases, leaving 18 bases between the germline ends. The CDR3 is 12 residues long. Germline V lookup: CDR1 MNHEY, CDR2 SVGAGI. CDR3 amino acids: CACRGMAGGYTF. CDR3 DNA sequence: TGTGCCTGCCGGGGGATGGCGGGGGGCTACACCTTC.

The chain is built from TRBV4-2 and TRBJ2-7; 8 bases align to TRBD1. Looked up from germline, CDR1 is LGHNA and CDR2 is YNFKEQ. The CDR3 spans 17 residues. The J segment lost 0 bases and the V segment lost 3 bases, leaving 10 bases of the junction unmatched. The CDR3 nucleotides are TGTGCCAGCAGCCATGGACAGGGATACGGTGCCTCCTACGAGCAGTACTTC. Its protein is CASSHGQGYGASYEQYF.

This clone has a handful of counts. The rearrangement uses TRBV4-3 and TRBJ1-1, with D perhaps TRBD1 (5 bases). The CDR3 is made up of 16 amino acids. Trimming took off 1 base at V and 4 bases at J, with 16 bases between the two ends. Germline CDR1 reads LGHNA; CDR2 reads YSLEER. CDR3 loop: CASSQVYGPRGTEAFF. As DNA, the CDR3 is TGCGCCAGCAGCCAAGTTTATGGGCCAAGGGGCACTGAAGCTTTCTTT.

The rearrangement uses TRBV7-9 and TRBJ1-1; 9 nucleotides line up with TRBD1. The trim removed 3 bases at V and 6 bases at J, leaving 11 bases unmatched. The CDR3 has 16 amino acids. Germline V CDR1 and CDR2: SEHNR, FQNEAQ (reference sequence). The CDR3 protein is CASSFRDRDVGAEAFF. In nucleotides, the CDR3 is TGTGCCAGCAGCTTCCGGGACAGGGACGTAGGGGCTGAAGCTTTCTTT.

The chain uses TRBV10-1 and TRBJ2-7, with 8 bases aligning to TRBD2. With 5 bases clipped from V and 3 bases from J, the junction kept 3 bases outside the gene matches. The CDR3 has 13 amino acids. The germline gives CDR1 WNHNN, CDR2 SYGVQD (reference sequence). The CDR3: CASSSGGDYEQYF. The CDR3 nucleotides are TGCGCCAGCAGTTCCGGGGGGGACTACGAGCAGTACTTC.

The chain links TRBV7-9 to TRBJ1-1; 10 bases line up with TRBD1. With V trimmed by 5 bases and J by 4 bases, 4 bases remained unmatched. This CDR3 spans 14 amino acids. Looked up from germline, CDR1 is SEHNR and CDR2 is FQNEAQ (reference sequence). The CDR3 coding sequence is TGTGCCAGCAGCAATCGGACAGGGGGCACTGAAGCTTTCTTT. Protein product: CASSNRTGGTEAFF.

The V and J genes are TRBV6-6 and TRBJ2-1; tentative D call: TRBD2 (6 bases). This CDR3 is 14 amino acids long. V lost 8 bases and J 5 bases, leaving 16 bases between the germline ends. Germline V lookup: CDR1 MNHNY, CDR2 SVGAGI (reference sequence). The CDR3 DNA reads TGTGCCAGCCTCCCTCAGGCGGGAAACAATGAGCAGTTCTTC. Translating gives CASLPQAGNNEQFF.

This clone has only a few counts. The chain combines TRBV19 with TRBJ1-2; D unclear. V was clipped by 2 bases and J by 1 base, with 11 bases between them. The CDR3 covers 15 residues. CDR1 is LNHDA and CDR2 is SQIVND in the germline V gene (reference sequence). The CDR3 loop is CASSISSLINYGYTF. As DNA, the CDR3 is TGTGCCAGTAGTATAAGTAGTCTGATTAACTATGGCTACACCTTC.

This clone was observed a handful of times. The chain recombines TRBV5-4 with TRBJ1-1; TRBD1 agrees at 7 bases. Germline V gene lookup returns CDR1 SGHNT and CDR2 YYREEE (reference sequence). The CDR3 is made up of 14 amino acids. V shed 4 bases and J 4 bases; nucleotides not matched to a gene: 7. Written as DNA, the CDR3 is TGTGCCAGCAGCCCCCGGACAGGATTCACTGAAGCTTTCTTT. This sequence encodes CASSPRTGFTEAFF. Full variable domain (remainder filled in from reference TRBV5-4 and TRBJ1-1): ETGVTQSPTHLIKTRGQQVTLRCSSQSGHNTVSWYQQALGQGPQFIFQYYREEENGRGNFPPRFSGLQFPNYSSELNVNALELDDSALYLCASSPRTGFTEAFFGQGTRLTVV.

The chain joins TRBV11-2 to TRBJ2-7; TRBD2 matches 9 bases. CDR3 length: 15 amino acids. The V gene end was trimmed by 3 bases and the J gene end by 2 bases; junction bases not matched to a gene: 5. Germline CDR1 is SGHAT and CDR2 is FQNNGV. The CDR3 nucleotides read TGTGCCAGCAGCTTCTTTAGCGGGAGCCCCTACGAGCAGTACTTC. Translation: CASSFFSGSPYEQYF.

The rearrangement uses TRBV4-3 and TRBJ2-1; 7 bases agree with TRBD1. The V and J ends lost 0 bases and 9 bases, in that order; junction bases with no gene match: 5. Germline V gives CDR1 LGHNA, CDR2 YSLEER. This CDR3 comprises 14 residues. The DNA for the CDR3 is TGCGCCAGCAGCCAAGACCCAGGGGGTTCTGAGCAGTTCTTC. Its translation is CASSQDPGGSEQFF.

The V and J genes are TRBV4-1 and TRBJ2-1; 9 positions match TRBD2. The CDR3 sequence is 15 residues long. The trim removed 4 bases at V and 5 bases at J, leaving 6 bases unmatched. The germline CDR1 and CDR2 sequences are MGHRA and YSYEKL. CDR3 in amino acids: CASSLRAGGNNEQFF. The CDR3 DNA reads as TGCGCCAGCAGCCTTCGAGCGGGGGGCAACAATGAGCAGTTCTTC.

This chain links TRBV5-1 with TRBJ1-2; 8 bases are shared with TRBD1. This CDR3 is built from 13 residues. J lost 7 bases, V lost 0 bases, and 2 bases had no gene match. Germline values: CDR1 SGHRS, CDR2 YFSETQ. The CDR3 spells CASSLAGGFGYTF. The CDR3 DNA reads TGCGCCAGCAGCTTGGCAGGGGGCTTTGGCTACACCTTC.